This T cell receptor (beta chain) was identified in a study of glioma-infiltrating T cells after dendritic cell vaccination. The overall study: At biweekly intervals, patients got three intradermal dendritic cell vaccine injections. General study findings and limits: Higher TCR clonality did not directly relate to longer survival. Longer survival after dendritic cell vaccination followed higher pretreatment TIL content.

As concerns this clone: Its antigen is unidentified.

Repertoires were generated with immunoSEQ multiplex PCR, while TCRdb's copy carries only in-frame clones and drops some. The table includes under 100,000 clones, over 60% detected once. The CDR3 is made up of 17 amino acids. Germline lookup yields CDR1 SGHTA and CDR2 FQGTGA. Trimming took 0 bases from V and 3 from J, leaving 16 bases between them. Sample: blood, taken before dendritic cell vaccination. This rearrangement joins TRBV7-3 to TRBJ2-3, with D possibly being TRBD2 (6 bases). The TCR originated in a human donor with glioblastoma. The CDR3 bases are TGTGCCAGCAGCTTAACGGGTGCCGGGAGCGGGACAGATACGCAGTATTTT. Protein: CASSLTGAGSGTDTQYF.